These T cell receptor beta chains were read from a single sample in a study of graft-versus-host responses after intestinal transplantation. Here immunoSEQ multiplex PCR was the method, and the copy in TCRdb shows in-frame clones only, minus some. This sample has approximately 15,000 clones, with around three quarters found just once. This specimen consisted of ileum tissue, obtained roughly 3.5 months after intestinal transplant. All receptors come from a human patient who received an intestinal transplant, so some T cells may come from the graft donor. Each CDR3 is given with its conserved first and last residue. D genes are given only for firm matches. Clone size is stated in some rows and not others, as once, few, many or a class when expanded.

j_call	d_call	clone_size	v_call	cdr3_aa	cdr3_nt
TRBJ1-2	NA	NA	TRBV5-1	CASSKGIYGYTF	TGCGCCAGCAGTAAGGGGATCTATGGCTACACCTTC
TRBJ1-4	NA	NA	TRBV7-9	CASSAAGNEKLFF	TGTGCCAGCAGCGCCGCGGGGAATGAAAAACTGTTTTTT
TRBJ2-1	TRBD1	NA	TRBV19	CASSTGTGGNEQFF	TGTGCCAGTAGTACCGGGACAGGGGGCAATGAGCAGTTCTTC
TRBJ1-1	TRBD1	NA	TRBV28	CASSLGQDFTEAFF	TGTGCCAGCAGTCTAGGACAGGATTTCACTGAAGCTTTCTTT
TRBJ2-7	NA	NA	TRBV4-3	CASSQVRHRSYEQYF	TGCGCCAGCAGCCAAGTCCGTCACAGATCCTACGAGCAGTACTTC
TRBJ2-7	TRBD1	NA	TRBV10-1	CASSESGDRGPYEQYF	TGCGCCAGCAGTGAGTCTGGGGACAGGGGACCCTACGAGCAGTACTTC
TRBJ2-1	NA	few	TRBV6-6	CASGVNEQFF	TGTGCCAGCGGGGTGAATGAGCAGTTCTTC
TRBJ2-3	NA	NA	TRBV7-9	CASSLVSGLTSTDTQYF	TGTGCCAGCAGCTTAGTATCCGGGTTAACTAGCACAGATACGCAGTATTTT
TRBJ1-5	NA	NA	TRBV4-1	CASSPGRLLSNQPQHF	TGCGCCAGCAGCCCAGGGAGGCTCCTAAGCAATCAGCCCCAGCATTTT
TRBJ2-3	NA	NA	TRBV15	CATSRDAMVTSTDTQYF	TGTGCCACCAGCAGAGATGCTATGGTTACCAGCACAGATACGCAGTATTTT
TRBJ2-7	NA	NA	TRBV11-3	CASSPGWGSTYEQYF	TGTGCCAGCAGCCCCGGGTGGGGTTCCACGTACGAGCAGTACTTC
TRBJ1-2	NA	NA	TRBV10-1	CASGGREISDYGYTF	TGCGCCAGCGGGGGCAGGGAGATTTCCGACTATGGCTACACCTTC
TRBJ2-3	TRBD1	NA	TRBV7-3	CASSLRHGTGLTDTQYF	TGTGCCAGCAGCTTAAGGCACGGGACAGGGCTGACAGATACGCAGTATTTT
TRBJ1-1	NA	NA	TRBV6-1	CASSDWIWHTEAFF	TGTGCCAGCAGTGATTGGATTTGGCACACTGAAGCTTTCTTT
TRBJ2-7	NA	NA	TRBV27	CASSLWAGSPYEQYF	TGTGCCAGCAGTTTATGGGCGGGGTCCCCCTACGAGCAGTACTTC
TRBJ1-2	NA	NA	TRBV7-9	CASSRGWLGYTF	TGTGCCAGCAGCCGCGGCTGGCTGGGCTACACCTTC
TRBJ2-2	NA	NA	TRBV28	CASTAPYGATNTGELFF	TGTGCCAGTACAGCCCCTTATGGGGCCACCAACACCGGGGAGCTGTTTTTT
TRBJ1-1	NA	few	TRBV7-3	CASSSTGRDMNTEAFF	TGTGCCAGCAGCTCTACTGGGCGGGATATGAACACTGAAGCTTTCTTT
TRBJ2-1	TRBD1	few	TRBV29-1	CSVSSGTGVYNEQFF	TGCAGCGTTTCATCCGGGACAGGGGTATACAATGAGCAGTTCTTC
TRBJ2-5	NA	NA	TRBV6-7	CASPFRRPLTTGTQETQYF	TGTGCCAGCCCATTCCGCAGGCCGCTTACAACCGGGACCCAAGAGACCCAGTACTTC
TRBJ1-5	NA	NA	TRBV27	CASSLEAGYNQPQHF	TGTGCCAGCAGTTTAGAAGCAGGGTATAATCAGCCCCAGCATTTT
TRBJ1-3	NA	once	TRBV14	CASSRGPGNTTYF	TGTGCCAGCAGCCGTGGCCCTGGAAACACCACATATTTT
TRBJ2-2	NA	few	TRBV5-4	CASSLDGGYTGELFF	TGTGCCAGCAGCTTGGATGGGGGATACACCGGGGAGCTGTTTTTT
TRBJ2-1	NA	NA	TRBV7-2	CASSLVSQGGNEQLF	TGTGCCAGCAGCTTAGTTAGCCAGGGGGGCAATGAGCAGCTCTTC
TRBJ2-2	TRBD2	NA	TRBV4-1	CASSQGLAGTGELFF	TGCGCCAGCAGCCAAGGACTAGCGGGAACCGGGGAGCTGTTTTTT
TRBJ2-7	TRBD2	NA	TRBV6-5	CASSGGRNEQYF	TGTGCCAGCTCCGGGGGGAGAAACGAGCAGTACTTC